Listed below are T cell receptor beta chains from one sample, sequenced in a study of blood T cell repertoires in COVID-19. Measured with immunoSEQ multiplex PCR; TCRdb has only the in-frame clones, and not every one. The sample shows 25,000 to 30,000 clones, 75% to 90% of them seen only once. Sequenced input: peripheral blood. The receptor set was obtained from an elderly woman with COVID-19, enrolled during active disease. Both conserved end residues are part of each CDR3. A D gene is named only where the DNA matches it firmly. The size of a clone is reported for some rows only, either as once, few or many, or as a class for expanded clones.

j_gene: TRBJ2-5; v_gene: TRBV6-6; abundance: NA; d_gene: NA; CDR3nt: TGTGCCAGCAGTTACGTCGCGGGGTGGCAAGAGACCCAGTACTTC; CDR3aa: CASSYVAGWQETQYF
j_gene: TRBJ1-2; v_gene: TRBV7-2; abundance: NA; d_gene: TRBD1; CDR3nt: TGTGCCAGCAGCTTGGCCGGGACAGGGGGCTATGGCTACACCTTC; CDR3aa: CASSLAGTGGYGYTF
j_gene: TRBJ2-2; v_gene: TRBV11-3; abundance: NA; d_gene: TRBD2; CDR3nt: TGTGCCAGCAGCAATCGTAGCGGGGGGAACACCGGGGAGCTGTTTTTT; CDR3aa: CASSNRSGGNTGELFF
j_gene: TRBJ1-1; v_gene: TRBV6-5; abundance: NA; d_gene: TRBD1; CDR3nt: TGTGCCAGCAGTTACTCCAACAGGGGGAACACTGAAGCTTTCTTT; CDR3aa: CASSYSNRGNTEAFF
j_gene: TRBJ2-3; v_gene: TRBV6-6; abundance: NA; d_gene: NA; CDR3nt: TGTGCCAGCAGTAGGGGGAGGGACCACACAGATACGCAGTATTTT; CDR3aa: CASSRGRDHTDTQYF
j_gene: TRBJ2-3; v_gene: TRBV29-1; abundance: NA; d_gene: NA; CDR3nt: TGCAGCGTTCAGGGGCTCTCCACAGATACGCAGTATTTT; CDR3aa: CSVQGLSTDTQYF
j_gene: TRBJ2-3; v_gene: TRBV2; abundance: NA; d_gene: NA; CDR3nt: TGTGCCAGCAGGATTCTGGCCAGCGGTAGCACAGATACGCAGTATTTT; CDR3aa: CASRILASGSTDTQYF
j_gene: TRBJ2-7; v_gene: TRBV7-2; abundance: NA; d_gene: NA; CDR3nt: TGTGCCAGCAGCCTAACCCCAGGCTCAACAGGCTACGAGCAGTACTTC; CDR3aa: CASSLTPGSTGYEQYF
j_gene: TRBJ2-1; v_gene: TRBV4-2; abundance: NA; d_gene: NA; CDR3nt: TGTGCCAGCAGCCAAGAGAGGGGGCGGGGGGCCCTTTACAATGAGCAGTTCTTC; CDR3aa: CASSQERGRGALYNEQFF
j_gene: TRBJ1-2; v_gene: TRBV7-9; abundance: few; d_gene: TRBD1; CDR3nt: TGTGCCAGCAGCTCCCACCCCGACCGGGGACAGGGGGCTAAAGGCTACACCTTC; CDR3aa: CASSSHPDRGQGAKGYTF
j_gene: TRBJ2-5; v_gene: TRBV5-4; abundance: NA; d_gene: TRBD2; CDR3nt: TGTGCCAGCAGCGGAGGGGGACTAGGACAAGAGACCCAGTACTTC; CDR3aa: CASSGGGLGQETQYF
j_gene: TRBJ1-4; v_gene: TRBV29-1; abundance: NA; d_gene: TRBD1; CDR3nt: TGCAGCGCCTCCGGGACAGTTAATGAAAAACTGTTTTTT; CDR3aa: CSASGTVNEKLFF
j_gene: TRBJ2-7; v_gene: TRBV11-2; abundance: few; d_gene: TRBD1; CDR3nt: TGTGCCAGCAGCCTGGGTAACAGGGGTTTGTCCTACGAGCAGTACTTC; CDR3aa: CASSLGNRGLSYEQYF
j_gene: TRBJ1-1; v_gene: TRBV2; abundance: NA; d_gene: TRBD1; CDR3nt: TGTGCCAGCAGTGGGGGGACAGGTGATAGTCAGAACACTGAAGCTTTCTTT; CDR3aa: CASSGGTGDSQNTEAFF
j_gene: TRBJ1-1; v_gene: TRBV5-5; abundance: once; d_gene: NA; CDR3nt: TGTGCCAGCAGCTTGAAGCCGAACACTGAAGCTTTCTTT; CDR3aa: CASSLKPNTEAFF
j_gene: TRBJ2-7; v_gene: TRBV18; abundance: NA; d_gene: TRBD1; CDR3nt: TGTGCCAGCTCACCTGACAGGGTCTACGAGCAGTACTTC; CDR3aa: CASSPDRVYEQYF
j_gene: TRBJ2-7; v_gene: TRBV6-2/TRBV6-3; abundance: NA; d_gene: TRBD1; CDR3nt: TGTGCCAGCAGCTCCCGAACCGGGACAGGGGTTTACGAGCAGTACTTC; CDR3aa: CASSSRTGTGVYEQYF
j_gene: TRBJ2-7; v_gene: TRBV29-1; abundance: few; d_gene: NA; CDR3nt: TGCAGCGTTGTCAAAACTTTCGACTACGAGCAGTACTTC; CDR3aa: CSVVKTFDYEQYF
j_gene: TRBJ1-2; v_gene: TRBV30; abundance: NA; d_gene: NA; CDR3nt: TGTGCCTGGGAAAGACCCCCGGGCAGAGGGAGCTACACCTTC; CDR3aa: CAWERPPGRGSYTF
j_gene: TRBJ1-2; v_gene: TRBV19; abundance: once; d_gene: NA; CDR3nt: TGTGCCAGTAGTGGACAGAACTATGGCTACACCTTC; CDR3aa: CASSGQNYGYTF
j_gene: TRBJ1-1; v_gene: TRBV5-1; abundance: NA; d_gene: TRBD1; CDR3nt: TGCGCCAGCAGCACGGGGGACAGACCGAACACTGAAGCTTTCTTT; CDR3aa: CASSTGDRPNTEAFF
j_gene: TRBJ1-2; v_gene: TRBV2; abundance: NA; d_gene: NA; CDR3nt: TGTGCCAGCACCCGTGATGGCTACACCTTC; CDR3aa: CASTRDGYTF
j_gene: TRBJ1-3; v_gene: TRBV27; abundance: NA; d_gene: NA; CDR3nt: TGTGCCAGCAGTTTTTGGCCATCTGGAAACACCATATATTTT; CDR3aa: CASSFWPSGNTIYF
j_gene: TRBJ2-7; v_gene: TRBV7-9; abundance: NA; d_gene: NA; CDR3nt: TGTGCCAGCAGCTTAGATGGGGGGTGGTACGAGCAGTACTTC; CDR3aa: CASSLDGGWYEQYF
j_gene: TRBJ2-5; v_gene: TRBV4-1; abundance: NA; d_gene: TRBD2; CDR3nt: TGCGCCAGCAGCCAAGGAACAGGACTAGCGGGGGAAGAGACCCAGTACTTC; CDR3aa: CASSQGTGLAGEETQYF
j_gene: TRBJ1-1; v_gene: TRBV5-1; abundance: NA; d_gene: NA; CDR3nt: TGCGCCAGCAGCTTGGGTCCGGGGAACACTGAAGCTTTCTTT; CDR3aa: CASSLGPGNTEAFF
j_gene: TRBJ1-2; v_gene: TRBV7-2; abundance: NA; d_gene: NA; CDR3nt: TGTGCCAGCAGTATCCAGGGGTGGGGTGGCTACACCTTC; CDR3aa: CASSIQGWGGYTF
j_gene: TRBJ2-1; v_gene: TRBV13; abundance: NA; d_gene: TRBD1; CDR3nt: TGTGCCAGCAGCTCCCCGTGGGGACAGGGGATCGTCGATGAGCAGTTCTTC; CDR3aa: CASSSPWGQGIVDEQFF
j_gene: TRBJ1-5; v_gene: TRBV19; abundance: NA; d_gene: NA; CDR3nt: TGTGCCAGTAGTATTGGGGCGACAGGTTATCAGCCCCAGCATTTT; CDR3aa: CASSIGATGYQPQHF
j_gene: TRBJ2-7; v_gene: TRBV9; abundance: NA; d_gene: TRBD2; CDR3nt: TGTGCCAGTTCTCAGAGCGAGTGGACTAGCGGGGGAATCGGAGAGCAGTACTTC; CDR3aa: CASSQSEWTSGGIGEQYF
j_gene: TRBJ2-2; v_gene: TRBV18; abundance: NA; d_gene: NA; CDR3nt: TGTGCCAGCTCACCCGGCAGGGGAAACACCGGGGAGCTGTTTTTT; CDR3aa: CASSPGRGNTGELFF
j_gene: TRBJ2-1; v_gene: TRBV7-2; abundance: NA; d_gene: NA; CDR3nt: TGTGCCAGCGGCCGAGGAGGAATCAATGAGCAGTTCTTC; CDR3aa: CASGRGGINEQFF
j_gene: TRBJ1-4; v_gene: TRBV2; abundance: NA; d_gene: NA; CDR3nt: TGTGCCAGCAGTGTACTCGGGGATGAAAAACTGTTTTTT; CDR3aa: CASSVLGDEKLFF
j_gene: TRBJ2-5; v_gene: TRBV5-4; abundance: few; d_gene: NA; CDR3nt: TGTGCCAGCAGCTTGGAAACTTTCCAAGAGACCCAGTACTTC; CDR3aa: CASSLETFQETQYF
j_gene: TRBJ1-5; v_gene: TRBV6-2/TRBV6-3; abundance: NA; d_gene: NA; CDR3nt: TGTGCCAGCAGTTACTCAGCAGGGCGCAATCAGCCCCAGCATTTT; CDR3aa: CASSYSAGRNQPQHF
j_gene: TRBJ1-1; v_gene: TRBV28; abundance: NA; d_gene: NA; CDR3nt: TGTGCCAGCAGTGGCCGCGGGGGCTGGGATTTGGCTTTCTTT; CDR3aa: CASSGRGGWDLAFF
j_gene: TRBJ1-2; v_gene: TRBV7-9; abundance: NA; d_gene: NA; CDR3nt: TGTGCCAGCAGCCCAACTAACTATGGCTACACCTTC; CDR3aa: CASSPTNYGYTF